Included here is one T cell receptor (beta chain) sequence, with context. Its antigen is unknown. This receptor came from a mouse, so its gene names and germline sequences are mouse ones too. From the germline J gene comes the end of the CDR3, since the read stops 1 residue before it. The sample belongs to a study of tissue T cells after allogeneic stem cell transplantation (dated by TCRdb to between 2021 and 2024). Regarding the research as a whole: The study profiled TCR beta repertoires in many tissues obtained from research autopsies of patients with and without GVHD, and also in mouse models of GVHD. The human arm was conducted as a prospective observational study, and neither blinding nor randomization was performed. What the authors observed across the whole study: Which tissue TCRs were alloreactive or antigen-specific was not determined in the study, and some clones might have been persisting host cells. Sampling depth was acknowledged as a limitation, and the patient cohort was both small and clinically heterogeneous. Blood and spleen T cells captured only a limited portion of the TCR repertoire detected in tissues, in both patients and mice. Within patients, how anatomically similar tissues were was a major factor shaping TCR repertoire composition, regardless of disease or transplant status. Not many T cell clones showed up in more than one patient, yet clustering based on motifs uncovered repertoire signatures that were shared across patients in a tissue-specific way.

Reading from cysteine to phenylalanine, the CDR3 counts 12 amino acids. The 33 bases shown cover part of the CDR3, and their frame starts at base 1. Germline trimming: 6 bases from V, 7 bases from J; junction bases outside gene matches: 6. Taken from the germline V gene, the CDR1 and CDR2 loops are GFQATS and STVNSAI. Libraries were made using the immunoSEQ multiplex PCR assay. Adaptive Biotechnologies performed the TCRbeta CDR3 sequencing at survey depth and reported CDR3 sequences, V/J genes, productive frequency and template counts. TCR beta CDR3 regions were amplified from genomic DNA instead of RNA. In the original analysis: Jensen-Shannon divergence was used to quantify pairwise repertoire overlap between tissues, with a value of 1 indicating complete divergence and a value of 0 indicating identical repertoires. Tissues were clustered by single-linkage agglomerative hierarchical clustering of pairwise JSD values and displayed as dendrograms. GLIPH2 was run on all patient samples with simulation_depth 1000, kmer_min_depth 3 and cdr3_length_cutoff 8, and groups with more than two unique CDR3s were retained. In a standardized tissue-overlap score, Jaccard GLIPH-group overlap across patients was extrapolated to a standard repertoire size of 1000 clones. To look at how diversity was associated with clinical or experimental variables, linear mixed-effect models were used, with tissue treated as a fixed effect and individual treated as a random effect. Here the immuneACCESS table is served through TCRdb, limited to in-frame sequences with V and J called. Missing clones are a known gap in these copies; in checked studies unresolved V genes cover under half, and the rest lacks a known reason. V and J calls and clone size follow that table, whereas D and trimming were derived from the DNA. The sample table shows roughly 45,000 clones, and around 69% are seen once. About 0.7% of the sample comes from the top ten.

The source of this sequence is a pool of C57BL/6 mice in good health. This sequence uses TRBV20 and TRBJ2-7, with 10 middle bases fitting TRBD1. Sequenced: sorted cells pooled from one or two spleens. Incomplete CDR3 DNA: TGTGGTGCCCCGGGACAGGGGAGGGAACAGTAC. This sequence encodes CGAPGQGREQY. From start to end, the CDR3 is CGAPGQGREQYF.